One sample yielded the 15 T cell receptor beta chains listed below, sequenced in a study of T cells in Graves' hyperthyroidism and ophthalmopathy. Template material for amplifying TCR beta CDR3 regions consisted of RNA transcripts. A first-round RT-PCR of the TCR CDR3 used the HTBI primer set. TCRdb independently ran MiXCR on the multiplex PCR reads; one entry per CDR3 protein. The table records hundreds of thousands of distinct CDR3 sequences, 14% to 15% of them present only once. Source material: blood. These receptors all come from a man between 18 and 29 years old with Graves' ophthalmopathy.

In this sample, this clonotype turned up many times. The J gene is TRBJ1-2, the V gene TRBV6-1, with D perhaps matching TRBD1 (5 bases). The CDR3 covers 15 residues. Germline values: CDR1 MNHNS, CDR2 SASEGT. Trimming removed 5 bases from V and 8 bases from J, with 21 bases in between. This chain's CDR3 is CASSPYRGRVGGYTF. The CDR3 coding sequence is TGTGCCAGCAGTCCCTACCGGGGACGTGTAGGGGGCTACACCTTC.

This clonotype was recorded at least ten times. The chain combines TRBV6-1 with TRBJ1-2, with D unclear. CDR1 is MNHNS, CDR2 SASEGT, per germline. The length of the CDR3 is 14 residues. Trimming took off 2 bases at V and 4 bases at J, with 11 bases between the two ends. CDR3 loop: CASSEYGGPYGYTF. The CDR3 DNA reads TGTGCCAGCAGTGAATACGGAGGGCCCTATGGCTACACCTTC.

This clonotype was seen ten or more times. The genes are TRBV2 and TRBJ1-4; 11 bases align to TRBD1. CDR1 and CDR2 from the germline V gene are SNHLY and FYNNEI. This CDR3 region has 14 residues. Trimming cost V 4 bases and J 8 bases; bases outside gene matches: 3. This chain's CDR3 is CASSGDRGDEKLFF. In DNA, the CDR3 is TGTGCCAGCAGTGGGGACAGGGGGGACGAAAAACTGTTTTTT.

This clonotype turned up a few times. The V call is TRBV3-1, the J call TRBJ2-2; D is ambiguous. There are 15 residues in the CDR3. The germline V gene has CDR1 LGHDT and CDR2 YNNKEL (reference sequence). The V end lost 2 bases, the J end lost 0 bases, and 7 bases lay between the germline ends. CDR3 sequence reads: CASSQSPTNTGELFF. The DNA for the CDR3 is TGTGCCAGCAGCCAATCGCCAACGAACACCGGGGAGCTGTTTTTT. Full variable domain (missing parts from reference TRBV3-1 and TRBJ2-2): DTAVSQTPKYLVTQMGNDKSIKCEQNLGHDTMYWYKQDSKKFLKIMFSYNNKELIINETVPNRFSPKSPDKAHLNLHINSLELGDSAVYFCASSQSPTNTGELFFGEGSRLTVL.

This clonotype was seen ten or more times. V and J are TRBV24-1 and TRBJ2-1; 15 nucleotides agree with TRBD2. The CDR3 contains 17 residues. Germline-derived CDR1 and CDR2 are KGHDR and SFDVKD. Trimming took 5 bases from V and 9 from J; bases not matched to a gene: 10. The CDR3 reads CATSVPAGTSGGLEQFF. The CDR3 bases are TGTGCCACCAGTGTCCCCGCCGGGACTAGCGGGGGGCTTGAGCAGTTCTTC.

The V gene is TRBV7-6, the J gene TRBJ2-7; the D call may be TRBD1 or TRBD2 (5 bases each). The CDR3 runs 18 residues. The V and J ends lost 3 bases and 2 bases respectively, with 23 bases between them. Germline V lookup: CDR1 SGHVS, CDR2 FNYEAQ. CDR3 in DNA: TGTGCCAGCAGCTTGTCCAGGGCCGGCCTGGGACGTACCTACGAGCAGTACTTC. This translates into CASSLSRAGLGRTYEQYF.

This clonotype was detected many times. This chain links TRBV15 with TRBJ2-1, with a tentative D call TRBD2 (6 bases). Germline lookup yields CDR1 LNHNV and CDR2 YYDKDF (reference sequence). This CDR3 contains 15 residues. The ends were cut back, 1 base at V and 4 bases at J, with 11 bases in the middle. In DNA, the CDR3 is TGTGCCACCAGCAGAGCTAGCGATGTGTACAATGAGCAGTTCTTC. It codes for CATSRASDVYNEQFF.

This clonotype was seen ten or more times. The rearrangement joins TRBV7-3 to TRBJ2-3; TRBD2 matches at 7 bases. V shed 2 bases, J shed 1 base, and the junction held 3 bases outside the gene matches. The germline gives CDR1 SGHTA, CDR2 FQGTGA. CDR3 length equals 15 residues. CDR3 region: CASSLSREGTDTQYF. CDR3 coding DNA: TGTGCCAGCAGCTTATCACGGGAGGGCACAGATACGCAGTATTTT.

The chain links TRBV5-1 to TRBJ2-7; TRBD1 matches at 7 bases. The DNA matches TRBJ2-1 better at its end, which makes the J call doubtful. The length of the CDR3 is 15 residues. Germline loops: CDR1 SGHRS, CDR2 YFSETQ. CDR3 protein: CASSLHRGVSYEQFF. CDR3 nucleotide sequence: TGCGCCAGCAGCTTGCACAGGGGTGTTTCCTACGAGCAGTTCTTC.

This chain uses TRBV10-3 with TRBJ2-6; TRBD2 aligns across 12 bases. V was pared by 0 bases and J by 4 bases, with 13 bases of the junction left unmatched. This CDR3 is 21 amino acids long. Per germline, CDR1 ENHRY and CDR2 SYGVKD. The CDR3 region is CAISESLGLASGRAGANVLTF. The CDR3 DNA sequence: TGTGCCATCAGTGAGTCATTAGGTCTAGCTAGCGGGAGGGCCGGGGCCAACGTCCTGACTTTC.

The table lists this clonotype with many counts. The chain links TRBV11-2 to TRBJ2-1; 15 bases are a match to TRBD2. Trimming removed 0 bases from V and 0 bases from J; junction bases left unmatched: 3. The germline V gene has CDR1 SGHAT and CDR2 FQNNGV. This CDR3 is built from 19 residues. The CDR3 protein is CASSLDGLAGGPSYNEQFF. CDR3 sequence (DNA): TGTGCCAGCAGCTTAGACGGACTAGCGGGGGGGCCCTCCTACAATGAGCAGTTCTTC. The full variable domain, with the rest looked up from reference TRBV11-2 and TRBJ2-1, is EAGVAQSPRYKIIEKRQSVAFWCNPISGHATLYWYQQILGQGPKLLIQFQNNGVVDDSQLPKDRFSAERLKGVDSTLKIQPAKLEDSAVYLCASSLDGLAGGPSYNEQFFGPGTRLTVL.

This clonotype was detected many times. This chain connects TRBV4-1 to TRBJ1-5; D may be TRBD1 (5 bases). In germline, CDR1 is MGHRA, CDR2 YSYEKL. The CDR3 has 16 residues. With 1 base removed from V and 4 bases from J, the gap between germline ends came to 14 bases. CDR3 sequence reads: CASSQGQDSRNQPQHF. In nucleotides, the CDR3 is TGCGCCAGCAGCCAAGGCCAAGACAGTCGGAATCAGCCCCAGCATTTT.

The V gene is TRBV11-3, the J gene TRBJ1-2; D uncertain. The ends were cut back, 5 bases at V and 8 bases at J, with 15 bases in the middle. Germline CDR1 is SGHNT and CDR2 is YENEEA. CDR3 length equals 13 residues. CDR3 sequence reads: CASSPREERGYTF. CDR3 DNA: TGTGCCAGCAGCCCCCGGGAGGAGAGGGGCTACACCTTC.

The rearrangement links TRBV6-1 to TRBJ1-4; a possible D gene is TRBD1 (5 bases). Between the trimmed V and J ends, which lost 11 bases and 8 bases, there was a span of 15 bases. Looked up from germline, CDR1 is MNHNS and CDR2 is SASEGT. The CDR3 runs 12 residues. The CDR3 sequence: CAVGARWEKLFF. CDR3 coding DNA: TGTGCCGTAGGGGCGAGATGGGAAAAACTGTTTTTT.

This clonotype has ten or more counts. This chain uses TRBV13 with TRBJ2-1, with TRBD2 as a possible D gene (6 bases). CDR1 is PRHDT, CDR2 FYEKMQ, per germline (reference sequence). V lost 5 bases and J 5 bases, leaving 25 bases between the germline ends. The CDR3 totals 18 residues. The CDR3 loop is CASSQLLLPGVGNNEQFF. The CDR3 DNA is TGTGCCAGCAGCCAACTCCTTCTACCGGGAGTAGGGAACAATGAGCAGTTCTTC.